The clone carrying this TCR beta chain occurred many times. Its antigen is not known. Diagnosing involved the use of clinical symptoms, serum thyroxine and TRAb, thyroid ultrasound and orbital computed tomography. The ends were cut back, 7 bases at V and 6 bases at J, with 12 bases in the middle. CDR3 length: 12 residues. In germline, CDR1 is MNHNY, CDR2 SVGAGI (reference sequence). Authors of the study amplified TCR beta CDR3 regions from RNA transcripts. RT-PCR in the first round (using the HTBI primer set) targeted the TCR CDR3. TCRdb redid the calling of the multiplex PCR reads with MiXCR, one entry per CDR3 protein. This table holds approximately 98,000 distinct CDR3 sequences, roughly 39% found once. These data belong to a study of T cells in Graves' hyperthyroidism and ophthalmopathy. General study points: The majority of expanded thyroid clonotypes above 0.001 also appeared in blood.

This TCR was sampled from a woman in her thirties with Graves' hyperthyroidism. The chain links TRBV6-6 to TRBJ1-2; D remains ambiguous. Sequenced input: peripheral blood or thyroid tissue (not recorded which). The CDR3 bases are TGTGCCAGCACTCCGACTGGGGATGGCTACACCTTC. This gives the protein CASTPTGDGYTF.